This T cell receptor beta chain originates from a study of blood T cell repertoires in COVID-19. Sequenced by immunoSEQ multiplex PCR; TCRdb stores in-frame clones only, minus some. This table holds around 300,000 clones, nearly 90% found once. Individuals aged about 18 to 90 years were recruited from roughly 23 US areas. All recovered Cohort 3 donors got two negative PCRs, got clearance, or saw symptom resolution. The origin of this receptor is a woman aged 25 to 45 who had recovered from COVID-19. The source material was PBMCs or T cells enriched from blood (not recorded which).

The CDR3 DNA reads TGTGCCAGCAGTTATCCGGGACAGGAACGCGAAAAACTGTTTTTT. As protein: CASSYPGQEREKLFF. The V call is TRBV28, the J call TRBJ1-4; the match to TRBD1 covers 8 bases. The CDR3 consists of 15 residues. Germline-derived CDR1 and CDR2 are MDHEN and SYDVKM. J gave up 8 bases and V 4 bases, and 9 bases lay outside the gene matches.